This T cell receptor beta chain was sequenced during a study of beta chain features in type 1 diabetes. V lost 4 bases to trimming and J lost 4 bases; unmatched junction nucleotides: 13. The germline V gene has CDR1 SGHTA and CDR2 FQGNSA. The CDR3 consists of 19 residues. Reverse transcribing all isolated RNA meant expressed TCRB transcripts were sequenced. Clones were sequenced by immunoSEQ multiplex PCR, and TCRdb holds only the in-frame ones, with some missing. The table shows about 330,000 clones, with 11% occurring only once. Worth noting for this clone: Its antigen is still unknown.

Study outcomes and limitations: Within patients, naive, central memory and Treg TCRB repertoires seemed more similar than within healthy donors.

The TCR sequence derives from a woman aged 25-40 years in good health. Sequencing was done on a sample of naive CD4+ T cells from blood. This rearrangement joins TRBV7-2 to TRBJ2-6; 10 bases line up with TRBD1. This CDR3 is CASSYATGTGVGGANVLTF. DNA of the CDR3: TGTGCCAGCAGCTATGCGACCGGGACAGGGGTAGGGGGGGCCAACGTCCTGACTTTC.